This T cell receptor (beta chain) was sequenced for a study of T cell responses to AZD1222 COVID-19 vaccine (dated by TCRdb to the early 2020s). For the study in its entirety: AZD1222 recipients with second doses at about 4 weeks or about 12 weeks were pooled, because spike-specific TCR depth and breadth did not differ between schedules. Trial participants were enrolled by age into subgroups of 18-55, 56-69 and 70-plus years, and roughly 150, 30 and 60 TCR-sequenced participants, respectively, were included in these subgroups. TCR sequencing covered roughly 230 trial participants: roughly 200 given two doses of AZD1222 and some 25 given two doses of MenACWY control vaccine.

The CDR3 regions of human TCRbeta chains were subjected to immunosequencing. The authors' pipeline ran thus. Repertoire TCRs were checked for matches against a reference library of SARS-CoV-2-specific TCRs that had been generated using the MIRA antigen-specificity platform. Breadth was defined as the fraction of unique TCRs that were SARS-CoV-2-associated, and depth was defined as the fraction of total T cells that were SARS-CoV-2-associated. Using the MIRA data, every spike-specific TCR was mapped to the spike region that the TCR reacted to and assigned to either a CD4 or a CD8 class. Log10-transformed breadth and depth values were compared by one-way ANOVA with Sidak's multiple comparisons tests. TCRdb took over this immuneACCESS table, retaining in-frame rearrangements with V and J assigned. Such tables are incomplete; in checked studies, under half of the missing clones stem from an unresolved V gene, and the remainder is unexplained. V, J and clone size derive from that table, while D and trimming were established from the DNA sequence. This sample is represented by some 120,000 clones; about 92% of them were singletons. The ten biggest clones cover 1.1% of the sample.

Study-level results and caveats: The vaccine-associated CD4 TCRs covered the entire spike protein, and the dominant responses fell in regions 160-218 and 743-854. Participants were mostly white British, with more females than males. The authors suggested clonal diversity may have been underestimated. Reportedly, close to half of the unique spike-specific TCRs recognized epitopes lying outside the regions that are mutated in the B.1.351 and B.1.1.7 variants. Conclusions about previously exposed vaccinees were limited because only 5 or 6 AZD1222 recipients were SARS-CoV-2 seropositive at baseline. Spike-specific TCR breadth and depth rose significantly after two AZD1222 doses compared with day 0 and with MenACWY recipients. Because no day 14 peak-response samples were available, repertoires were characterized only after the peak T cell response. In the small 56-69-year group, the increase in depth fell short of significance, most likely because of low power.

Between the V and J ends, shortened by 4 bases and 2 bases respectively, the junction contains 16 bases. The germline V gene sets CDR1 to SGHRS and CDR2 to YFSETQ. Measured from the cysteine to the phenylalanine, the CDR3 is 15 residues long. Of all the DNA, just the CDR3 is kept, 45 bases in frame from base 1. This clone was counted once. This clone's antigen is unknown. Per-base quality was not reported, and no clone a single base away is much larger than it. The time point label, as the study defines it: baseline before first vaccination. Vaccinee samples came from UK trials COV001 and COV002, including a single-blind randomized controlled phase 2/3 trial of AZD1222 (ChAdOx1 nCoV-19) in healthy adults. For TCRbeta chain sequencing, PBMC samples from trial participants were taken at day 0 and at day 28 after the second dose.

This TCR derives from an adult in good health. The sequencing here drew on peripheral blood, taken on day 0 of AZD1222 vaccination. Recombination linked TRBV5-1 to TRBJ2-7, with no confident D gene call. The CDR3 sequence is CASSGGRAATYEQYF. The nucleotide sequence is TGCGCCAGCAGCGGTGGCCGGGCCGCAACCTACGAGCAGTACTTC.